A selection of T cell receptor beta chains follows, all from one sample in a study of PD-1 blockade in classical Hodgkin lymphoma. The method was immunoSEQ multiplex PCR; TCRdb's version includes in-frame clones alone and lacks a portion of them. The top ten clones hold roughly 13% of a sample with 4,000 to 4,500 clones, 81% of them seen once. Sequenced: CD8+ T cells from blood. These receptors were obtained from a human donor with classical Hodgkin lymphoma. Each CDR3 is given with its conserved first and last residue.

TRBV28,TRBJ2-7,CASCIQGSYEQYF
TRBV6-6,TRBJ2-3,CASSYNRPGTQYF
TRBV25-1,TRBJ2-7,CASSESRSTYEQYF
TRBV28,TRBJ2-6,CASSRGLAEDSGANVLTF
TRBV10-3,TRBJ2-3,CAISRGQITDTQYF
TRBV4-3,TRBJ1-1,CASTGGYRGTFTEAFF
TRBV6-5,TRBJ2-1,CASSSDSPYNEQFF
TRBV4-2,TRBJ2-7,CASSLGADYEQYF
TRBV9,TRBJ2-7,CASSVGDPAYEQYF
TRBV4-3,TRBJ1-5,CASSQAAGYNQPQHF
TRBV6-6,TRBJ1-3,CASSYSGAGNTIYF
TRBV10-2,TRBJ2-1,CASSEVFTWTSGDSYNEQFF
TRBV28,TRBJ1-1,CASSLQAEAFF
TRBV10-2,TRBJ2-3,CASSDEGGITDTQYF
TRBV6-5,TRBJ1-5,CASSYAVSQPQHF
TRBV19,TRBJ1-1,CASSTWRTQNTEAFF
TRBV2,TRBJ2-7,CASSAVRDEQYF
TRBV13,TRBJ1-1,CASSVGTVSLAFF
TRBV7-8,TRBJ2-3,CASSLSGLAGDTQYF
TRBV7-9,TRBJ2-5,CASSLVLAGRGETQYF
TRBV15,TRBJ2-7,CATSRAGTGVYEQYF
TRBV6-5,TRBJ1-5,CASSLQGNQPQHF
TRBV11-3,TRBJ2-2,CASSLASGELFF
TRBV9,TRBJ2-7,CASSPPNGGDDEQYF
TRBV5-1,TRBJ2-3,CASSMVLSSTDTQYF
TRBV4-3,TRBJ2-5,CASSQEGWETQYF
TRBV27,TRBJ2-4,CASSTQGGKYNIQYF
TRBV6-5,TRBJ2-1,CASRSGTSLNEQFF
TRBV27,TRBJ2-7,CASSLSGKGSHEQYF
TRBV7-6,TRBJ2-7,CASSAAATPYEQYF
TRBV11-3,TRBJ1-1,CASSLVEDRGVNTEAFF
TRBV10-3,TRBJ2-3,CAISELGGTSTDTQYF
TRBV9,TRBJ1-1,CASSPLGSSNTEAFF
TRBV11-2,TRBJ2-7,CASSLDLSWGQYF
TRBV6-5,TRBJ2-2,CASSPGLYTGELFF
TRBV6-5,TRBJ2-5,CASSYQREGETQYF
TRBV29-1,TRBJ2-1,CSVDSPSDTTPYNEQFF
TRBV19,TRBJ1-5,CASSIVGITGGYSNQPQHF
TRBV19,TRBJ2-7,CASSFSGGPYEQYF
TRBV11-1,TRBJ2-3,CASSLWDTRTDTQYF
TRBV2,TRBJ2-3,CASSAGAGDTQYF
TRBV25-1,TRBJ2-7,CASMGQERYEQYF